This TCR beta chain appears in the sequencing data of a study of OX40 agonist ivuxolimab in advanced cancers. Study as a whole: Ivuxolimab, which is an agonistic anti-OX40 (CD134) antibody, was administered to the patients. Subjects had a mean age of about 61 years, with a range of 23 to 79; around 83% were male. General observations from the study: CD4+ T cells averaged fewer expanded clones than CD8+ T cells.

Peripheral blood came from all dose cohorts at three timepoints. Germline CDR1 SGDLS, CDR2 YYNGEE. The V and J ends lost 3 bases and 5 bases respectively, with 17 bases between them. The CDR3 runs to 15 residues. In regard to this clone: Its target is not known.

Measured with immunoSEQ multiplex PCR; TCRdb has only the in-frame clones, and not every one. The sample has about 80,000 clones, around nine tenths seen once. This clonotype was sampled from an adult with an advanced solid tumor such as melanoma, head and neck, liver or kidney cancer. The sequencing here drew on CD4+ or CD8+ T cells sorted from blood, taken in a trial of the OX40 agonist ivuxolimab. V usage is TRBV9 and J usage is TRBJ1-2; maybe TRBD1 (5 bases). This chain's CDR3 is CASSAGGAAGYGYTF. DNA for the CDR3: TGTGCCAGCAGCGCTGGAGGGGCGGCCGGGTATGGCTACACCTTC.